Listed below are T cell receptor beta chains from one sample, sequenced in a study of blood T cell repertoires in COVID-19. Sequencing used immunoSEQ multiplex PCR; TCRdb keeps in-frame clones, though not all of them. This table has more than 300,000 clones, 83% appearing once. Sequenced: peripheral blood. The receptors here all came from a woman between 45 and 65 years old with acute or convalescent COVID-19. Each CDR3 is given with its conserved first and last residue. Each record gives: V gene, J gene, CDR3 protein.

TRBV9	TRBJ2-5	CASSVREGYETQYF
TRBV7-3	TRBJ1-5	CASSPSNQPQHF
TRBV7-9	TRBJ1-5	CASSSPWTGALVPQHF
TRBV10-1	TRBJ2-5	CASSDQRGVQETQYF
TRBV30	TRBJ2-1	CALLRGGLYNEQFF
TRBV5-4	TRBJ1-2	CASSAGGATNYGYTF
TRBV18	TRBJ1-1	CASSRGTGRDTEAFF
TRBV7-7	TRBJ2-1	CASSSGRTSEGEQFF
TRBV3-1/TRBV3-2	TRBJ2-5	CASSAVRETQYF
TRBV6-1	TRBJ1-2	CASSETGIRAYGYTF
TRBV12-3/TRBV12-4	TRBJ2-1	CASSKGGNEQFF
TRBV19	TRBJ2-2	CASSIGAGTGELFF
TRBV18	TRBJ1-1	CASSRDFRGQSEAFF
TRBV11-3	TRBJ2-5	CASSPGTGPQETQYF
TRBV18	TRBJ2-2	CASSPGQTGELFF
TRBV5-1	TRBJ1-1	CASSLMERTEAFF
TRBV5-1	TRBJ1-6	CASSFQGGNSPLHF
TRBV10-1	TRBJ2-3	CASSTGTSRTDTQYF
TRBV19	TRBJ1-5	CASKRKKELGNQPQHF
TRBV6-5	TRBJ1-2	CASSRQGFDYGYTF
TRBV11-3	TRBJ2-2	CASSFGGGNTGELFF
TRBV30	TRBJ2-7	CAWSHRGLATDPYEQYF
TRBV7-8	TRBJ2-7	CASSPITRGESSYEQYF
TRBV19	TRBJ2-2	CASSIQGQTGELFF
TRBV5-4	TRBJ1-4	CASSSVIGAGGEKLFF
TRBV6-4	TRBJ1-1	CASRPTGGAEAFF
TRBV29-1	TRBJ2-2	CSVVSGKNTGELFF
TRBV18	TRBJ1-2	CASSQSGTNHGYTF
TRBV5-1	TRBJ1-6	CASSLASGEPLHF
TRBV9	TRBJ1-5	CASSVGDFNQPQHF
TRBV19	TRBJ1-2	CASSIQTNYGYTF
TRBV11-2	TRBJ1-2	CASSLVEKWNYGYTF
TRBV25-1	TRBJ2-5	CASADRGLGETQYF
TRBV6-6	TRBJ1-1	CATVPGQMEAFF
TRBV12-5	TRBJ2-3	CASAYSIQDTQYF
TRBV7-6	TRBJ2-7	CASTVSSGGTYEQYF
TRBV4-2	TRBJ2-5	CASSQALGLAMGETQYF
TRBV7-2	TRBJ2-7	CASSLLDEQYF
TRBV19	TRBJ1-1	CASSSTGGSTEAFF
TRBV28	TRBJ1-2	CASSFNQGYGYTF
TRBV12-3/TRBV12-4	TRBJ1-4	CASKRGANEKLFF
TRBV20-1	TRBJ1-1	CSARGAGEAFF
TRBV5-1	TRBJ2-4	CASSPWTSGARGAKNIQYF
TRBV11-2	TRBJ2-1	CASSSIQAIEQFF
TRBV6-2/TRBV6-3	TRBJ1-5	CASSSETGSSNQPQHF
TRBV2	TRBJ1-5	CASSQDRGDQPQHF
TRBV19	TRBJ1-1	CASARGLRDSFEAFF
TRBV19	TRBJ2-1	CASSIDPASGWYNEQFF
TRBV6-2/TRBV6-3	TRBJ1-1	CASSFPVTGATAFF
TRBV2	TRBJ2-1	CASGPSSFNEQFF
TRBV27	TRBJ1-2	CASSFYGGLGYTF
TRBV7-2	TRBJ2-1	CASSLYASGRNNEQFF